This TCR beta chain appears in the sequencing data of a study of blood T cells in healthy people across ages. CDR1 is LGHDT, CDR2 YNNKEL, per germline (reference sequence). The CDR3 sequence is 13 residues long. It was with a sample-barcoded 5' primer and a J-beta primer mix that a second PCR of roughly 6 to 12 cycles was run. TCRdb reprocessed the 5' RACE reads with MiXCR, giving one entry per CDR3 protein. This repertoire shows hundreds of thousands of distinct CDR3 sequences, around a quarter found once; its top ten account for over 2.5%. This sample also appeared in a second study, on T cells of mothers and their children.

Sequenced: blood. J is TRBJ2-5 and V is TRBV3-1, with a possible D match to TRBD1 (6 bases). TRBJ2-1 matches the DNA end more closely, so the J call is doubtful. The sequence was obtained from a boy younger than 18 in good health. CDR3 residues: CASSRMTGDEQFF. For the CDR3, the DNA is TGTGCCAGCAGTCGCATGACAGGCGATGAGCAGTTCTTC.